What follows are 9 T cell receptor beta chains derived from one specimen sequenced in a study of T cell clusters in autoimmune cytopenias. TRB was amplified from 250 ng of peripheral blood genomic DNA per sample. Multiplex touch-down PCR amplified TRB using TRB-A and TRB-B pools in one tube. TCRdb reprocessed the multiplex PCR reads, with one entry per CDR3 protein and no DNA. The clone table shows about 6,900 distinct CDR3 sequences, with the ten largest holding nearly 10%. These same data were also listed under a study on T cell repertoires in aging, cancer and after chemotherapy.

The sequenced material came from peripheral blood. The receptors were gathered from a human donor in good health.

This clonotype shows up as medium-sized by frequency. V is TRBV6-1 and J is TRBJ2-2; TCRdb selects TRBD1, and the lack of DNA leaves this call unchecked. Germline loops: CDR1 MNHNS, CDR2 SASEGT. There are 15 residues in the CDR3. CDR3 protein: CASSPAGEGAGELFF.

The chain joins TRBV12-3 or TRBV12-4 to TRBJ2-5; no DNA is available, so the TRBD2 call from TCRdb remains unchecked. This CDR3 region has 16 residues. The CDR3 sequence is CASSLDPAGGEETQYF.

The V gene is TRBV6-5, the J gene TRBJ2-2; TCRdb reports TRBD1, a call that lacks DNA to check it against. Germline V gene data show CDR1 as MNHEY and CDR2 as SVGAGI. The CDR3 has 15 amino acids. The CDR3 loop is CASSLSGGATGELFF.

This sequence joins TRBV12-5 and TRBJ1-5; TCRdb's D call, TRBD1, is unchecked because there is no DNA. This CDR3 contains 15 residues. From germline, CDR1 is LGHNT and CDR2 FRNRAP. CDR3 sequence: CASGPSGASNQPQHF.

This CDR3 reads CASRATSGGVGELFF. The V call is TRBV6-4, the J call TRBJ2-2; TCRdb picks TRBD2, but there is no DNA to check that call. The CDR3 loop spans 15 amino acids. Per germline, CDR1 MRHNA and CDR2 SNTAGT.

The V call is TRBV20-1, the J call TRBJ2-7; TCRdb's D gene call, TRBD1, goes unchecked for lack of DNA. Germline V gene data show CDR1 as DFQATT and CDR2 as SNEGSKA (reference sequence). The CDR3 covers 15 residues. CDR3 sequence: CSAKPGHQDHFEQYF.

CDR3 residues: CASSPPFSYEQYF. This chain connects TRBV27 to TRBJ2-7. The CDR3 has 13 residues. CDR1 and CDR2 from the germline V gene are MNHEY and SMNVEV (reference sequence).

By frequency, this clonotype registers medium-sized. The chain employs TRBV19 and TRBJ1-2; TCRdb indicates TRBD1, and absent DNA this call remains unverified. CDR3 size: 14 residues. The V gene's germline CDR1 is LNHDA and CDR2 SQIVND (reference sequence). This CDR3 reads CASSIGQGWDGYTF.

This clonotype shows up as medium-sized by frequency. Here the CDR3 reads CASSILSNSNQPQHF. V and J are TRBV19 and TRBJ1-5. Germline V gives CDR1 LNHDA, CDR2 SQIVND (reference sequence). The CDR3 sequence is 15 residues long. Based on the CDR3 plus reference TRBV19 and TRBJ1-5, the full variable domain is DGGITQSPKYLFRKEGQNVTLSCEQNLNHDAMYWYRQDPGQGLRLIYYSQIVNDFQKGDIAEGYSVSREKKESFPLTVTSAQKNPTAFYLCASSILSNSNQPQHFGDGTRLSIL.